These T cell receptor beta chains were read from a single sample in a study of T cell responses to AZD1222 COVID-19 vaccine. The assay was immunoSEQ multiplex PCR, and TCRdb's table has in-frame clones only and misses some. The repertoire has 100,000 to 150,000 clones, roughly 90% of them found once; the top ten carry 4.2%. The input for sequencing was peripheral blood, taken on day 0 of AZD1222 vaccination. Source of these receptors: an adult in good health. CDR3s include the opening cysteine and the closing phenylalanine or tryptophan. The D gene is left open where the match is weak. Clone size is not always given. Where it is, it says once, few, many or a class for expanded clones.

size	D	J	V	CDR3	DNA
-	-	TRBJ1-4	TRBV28	CASKGGGKLFF	TGTGCCAGCAAGGGAGGAGGAAAACTGTTTTTT
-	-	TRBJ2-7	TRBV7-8	CASSRRDTYEQYF	TGTGCCAGCAGCCGGAGGGACACCTACGAGCAGTACTTC
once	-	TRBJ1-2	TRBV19	CASRSPTARYGYTF	TGTGCCAGTAGGAGCCCGACAGCCAGATATGGCTACACCTTC
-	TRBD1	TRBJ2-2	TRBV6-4	CASSTGANTGELFF	TGTGCCAGCAGCACAGGGGCTAACACCGGGGAGCTGTTTTTT
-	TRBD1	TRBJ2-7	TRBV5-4	CASSPPTGVYEQYF	TGTGCCAGCAGCCCGCCGACAGGGGTCTACGAGCAGTACTTC
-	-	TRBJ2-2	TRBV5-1	CASSDMTGRTGELFF	TGCGCCAGCAGCGATATGACCGGGCGGACCGGGGAGCTGTTTTTT
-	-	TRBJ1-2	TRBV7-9	CASSLARDTFYYGYTF	TGTGCCAGCAGCTTAGCACGGGACACTTTCTACTATGGCTACACCTTC
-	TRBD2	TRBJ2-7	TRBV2	CASIRLAGVGEQYF	TGTGCCAGCATACGACTAGCGGGAGTCGGCGAGCAGTACTTC
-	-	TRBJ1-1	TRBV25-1	CASSDGTRTNTEAFF	TGTGCCAGCAGTGACGGGACACGGACGAACACTGAAGCTTTCTTT
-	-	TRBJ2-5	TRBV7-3	CASSLGQEETQYF	TGTGCCAGCAGCTTAGGACAAGAAGAGACCCAGTACTTC
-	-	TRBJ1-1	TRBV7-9	CASSLVGRRSTEAFF	TGTGCCAGCAGCTTAGTGGGCAGAAGGAGCACTGAAGCTTTCTTT
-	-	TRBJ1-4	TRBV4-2	CASSTGATNEKLFF	TGTGCCAGCAGCACGGGGGCAACTAATGAAAAACTGTTTTTT
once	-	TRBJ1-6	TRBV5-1	CASRHNPGALWSPLHF	TGCGCCAGCAGACATAATCCGGGGGCACTTTGGTCACCCCTCCACTTT
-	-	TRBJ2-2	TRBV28	CASRPQGSTGELFF	TGTGCCAGCAGACCTCAGGGGAGCACCGGGGAGCTGTTTTTT
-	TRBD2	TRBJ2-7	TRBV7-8	CASSLAPGTSPSYEQYF	TGTGCCAGCAGCTTAGCCCCCGGGACTAGTCCCTCCTACGAGCAGTACTTC
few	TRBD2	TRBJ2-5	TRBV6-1	CASSVAGGPGRETQYF	TGTGCCAGCAGTGTAGCGGGAGGGCCGGGGAGGGAGACCCAGTACTTC
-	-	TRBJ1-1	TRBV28	CASREQSTGTEAFF	TGTGCCAGCCGGGAACAATCGACGGGCACTGAAGCTTTCTTT
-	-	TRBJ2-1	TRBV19	CASNDRATPQFF	TGTGCCAGTAACGACCGTGCCACGCCGCAGTTCTTC
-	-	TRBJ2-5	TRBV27	CASSLSSLPGTRETQYF	TGTGCCAGCAGTTTATCATCTCTTCCCGGGACAAGGGAGACCCAGTACTTC
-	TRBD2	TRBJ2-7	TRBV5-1	CASSWVAGSSYEQYF	TGCGCCAGCAGCTGGGTAGCGGGTTCCTCCTACGAGCAGTACTTC
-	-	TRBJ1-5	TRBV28	CASSLGNQPQHF	TGTGCCAGCAGTCTCGGGAATCAGCCCCAGCATTTT
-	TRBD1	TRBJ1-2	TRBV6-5	CASSYRGQGHYGYTF	TGTGCCAGCAGTTACCGGGGACAGGGACATTATGGCTACACCTTC
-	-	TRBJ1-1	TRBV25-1	CASSVTGQSEAFF	TGTGCCAGCAGTGTCACCGGACAGTCTGAAGCTTTCTTT
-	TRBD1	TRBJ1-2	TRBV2	CASSEARGRAGYTF	TGTGCCAGCAGTGAAGCGAGGGGGCGAGCTGGCTACACCTTC
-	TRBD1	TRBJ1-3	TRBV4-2	CASSQDSRKGTATVDTIYF	TGTGCCAGCAGCCAAGATTCGCGAAAGGGGACAGCCACGGTAGACACCATATATTTT
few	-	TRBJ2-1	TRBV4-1	CASSQSLTEQFF	TGCGCCAGCAGCCAGAGTCTAACCGAGCAGTTCTTC